This T cell receptor beta chain was captured in a study of OX40 agonist ivuxolimab in advanced cancers. Findings of the study overall: Researchers did not establish what antigens the expanded peripheral T cells target.

V lost 3 bases to trimming and J lost 0 bases, with 6 bases between them. CDR1 GTSNPN and CDR2 SVGIG come from the germline V gene (reference sequence). The CDR3 loop spans 12 amino acids. A note on this clone: What it recognizes is unknown.

The table came from immunoSEQ multiplex PCR; TCRdb's copy has only in-frame clones and leaves some out. The sample holds just over 30,000 clones, 86% seen once. This receptor was identified in an adult with an advanced solid tumor such as melanoma, head and neck, liver or kidney cancer. The sequencing used CD4+ or CD8+ T cells sorted from blood, collected in a trial of the OX40 agonist ivuxolimab. The chain links TRBV30 to TRBJ2-7, with D hard to call. CDR3 nucleotide sequence: TGTGCCTGGAGATCAGGCTCCTACGAGCAGTACTTC. It codes for CAWRSGSYEQYF.